This TCR beta chain stems from a study of shared T cell receptors in the human thymus. Here immunoSEQ multiplex PCR was the method, and the copy in TCRdb shows in-frame clones only, minus some. The table has hundreds of thousands of clones, roughly 88% seen once. This CDR3 is built from 13 residues. CDR1 is MNHEY and CDR2 is SMNVEV in the germline V gene (reference sequence). The trim removed 8 bases at V and 7 bases at J, leaving 4 bases unmatched. This same sample was also taken into another study, of human thymus T cells. That study reports: Thymic and blood repertoires appeared to show biased V and J gene usage. Unrelated individuals were reported by related research to share highly overlapping thymic repertoires.

This chain joins TRBV27 and TRBJ1-6; 8 bases are shared with TRBD1. The TCR sequence derives from a girl under three years old with a congenital heart defect. Sequencing was done on a sample of thymocytes. CDR3: CASCTGGNSPLHF. CDR3 coding DNA: TGTGCCAGCTGTACAGGGGGAAATTCACCCCTCCACTTT.